The 8 T cell receptor beta chains below were found in one sample sequenced in a study of OX40 agonist ivuxolimab in advanced cancers. Library construction relied on the immunoSEQ multiplex PCR assay. TCRdb provides this immuneACCESS table in a form limited to in-frame rearrangements. Some clones are lacking; in checked studies, under half of them reflect an unresolved V gene, and why the rest are absent is not known. This sample is represented by approximately 130,000 clones; 90% of them were singletons. The leading ten clones occupy 1.1% of the sample. Sequenced material: CD4+ or CD8+ T cells sorted from blood, taken in a trial of the OX40 agonist ivuxolimab. The receptors come from an adult with an advanced solid tumor such as melanoma, head and neck, liver or kidney cancer.

The chain carries TRBV10-3 and TRBJ1-4; tentative D call: TRBD1 (5 bases). CDR1 is ENHRY and CDR2 is SYGVKD in the germline V gene. V gave up 10 bases and J gave up 0 bases, with 12 bases separating them. The CDR3 spans 14 residues. The DNA of the CDR3 is TGTGCCACTGGGGGGGGTTCAACTAATGAAAAACTGTTTTTT. Translated, it gives CATGGGSTNEKLFF.

As regards this clone: The same CDR3 also results from other DNA sequences found in this sample. The chain uses TRBV30 and TRBJ2-3; D remains unclear. Deletions cut 0 bases from V and 0 bases from J, with 4 bases between. The CDR3 is 13 residues long. CDR1 is GTSNPN and CDR2 is SVGIG in the germline V gene (reference sequence). CDR3 DNA sequence: TGTGCCTGGAGTGTAGGGAGCACAGATACGCAGTATTTT. It is translated as CAWSVGSTDTQYF.

In the case of this clone: This sample also contains other DNA sequences that code for the same CDR3. This chain links TRBV6-6 with TRBJ2-3; no firm D call. Germline V CDR1 and CDR2: MNHNY, SVGAGI (reference sequence). The germline V and J ends were trimmed by 5 bases and 0 bases, with 0 bases remaining between them. This CDR3 contains 11 residues. The CDR3 here is CASSSTDTQYF. Written as DNA, the CDR3 is TGTGCCAGCAGTAGCACAGATACGCAGTATTTT.

CDR3 bases: TGTGCCTGGAGTCTCGGACAACATCAGCCCCAGCATTTT. Encoded protein: CAWSLGQHQPQHF. This chain uses TRBV30 with TRBJ1-5; a weak D match, TRBD1 (5 bases). This CDR3 has 13 residues. Deletions cut 2 bases from V and 5 bases from J, with 10 bases between. CDR1 is GTSNPN and CDR2 is SVGIG in the germline V gene (reference sequence).

The chain joins TRBV10-3 to TRBJ2-1; TRBD2 aligns across 12 bases. The V and J ends lost 2 bases and 6 bases, in that order; junction bases with no gene match: 8. Germline V gene sequence: CDR1 ENHRY, CDR2 SYGVKD. This CDR3 is 17 amino acids long. CDR3 amino acids: CAISELLAGGGSNEQFF. The DNA of the CDR3 is TGTGCCATCAGTGAGCTACTAGCGGGAGGCGGTTCCAATGAGCAGTTCTTC.

V usage is TRBV19 and J usage is TRBJ2-3, with TRBD2 matching over 12 bases. V lost 3 bases to trimming and J lost 6 bases; unmatched junction nucleotides: 10. The CDR3 runs to 17 residues. The germline CDR1 and CDR2 sequences are LNHDA and SQIVND (reference sequence). The CDR3 DNA follows: TGTGCCAGTAGTATCAGCATGAGACTAGCGGGAGCGGATACGCAGTATTTT. Translation: CASSISMRLAGADTQYF.

The chain employs TRBV11-3 and TRBJ1-2, with D possibly TRBD1 on 6 matching bases. V lost 5 bases to trimming and J lost 4 bases, with 20 bases between them. Germline values: CDR1 SGHNT, CDR2 YENEEA. The CDR3 consists of 16 residues. The CDR3 spells CASSPHGEGGVYGYTF. In DNA, the CDR3 is TGTGCCAGCAGCCCCCATGGAGAGGGGGGTGTCTATGGCTACACCTTC. The entire variable domain, with the rest obtained from reference TRBV11-3 and TRBJ1-2, is as follows: EAGVVQSPRYKIIEKKQPVAFWCNPISGHNTLYWYLQNLGQGPELLIRYENEEAVDDSQLPKDRFSAERLKGVDSTLKIQPAELGDSAVYLCASSPHGEGGVYGYTFGSGTRLTVV.

The chain uses TRBV2 and TRBJ2-5, with D unclear. V was shortened by 6 bases and J by 5 bases, with 7 bases between the two germline ends. The CDR3 has 11 residues. Germline V gene sequence: CDR1 SNHLY, CDR2 FYNNEI. CDR3 sequence: CASRGPETQYF. In nucleotides, the CDR3 is TGTGCCAGCAGAGGACCCGAGACCCAGTACTTC.